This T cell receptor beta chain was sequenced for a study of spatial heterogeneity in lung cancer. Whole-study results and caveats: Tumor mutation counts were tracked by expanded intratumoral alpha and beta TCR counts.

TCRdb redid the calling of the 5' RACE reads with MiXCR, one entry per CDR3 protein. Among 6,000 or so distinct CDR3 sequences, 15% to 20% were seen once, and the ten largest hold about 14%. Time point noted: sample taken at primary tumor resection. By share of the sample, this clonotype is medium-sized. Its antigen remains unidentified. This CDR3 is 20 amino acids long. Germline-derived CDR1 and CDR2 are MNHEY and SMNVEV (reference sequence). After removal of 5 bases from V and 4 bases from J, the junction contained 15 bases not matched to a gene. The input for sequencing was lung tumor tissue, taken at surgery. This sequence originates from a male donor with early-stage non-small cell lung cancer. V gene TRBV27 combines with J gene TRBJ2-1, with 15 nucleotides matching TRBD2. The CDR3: CASSPRTSGRAWDGYNEQFF. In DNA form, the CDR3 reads TGTGCCAGCAGTCCCAGGACTAGCGGGAGGGCCTGGGATGGATACAATGAGCAGTTCTTC.